This TCR beta chain derives from a study of blood T cells in healthy people across ages. Points from the study as a whole: Both higher diversity and more naive CD4+ cells marked long-lived donors when set against aged donors. The authors considered diversity estimates from one million T cells to be underestimates. Observed TCR beta diversity per million T cells went down as age went up. This fall followed a roughly linear course with age.

Combining a sample-barcoded 5' primer with a J-beta primer mix, a second PCR ran for roughly 7 to 12 cycles. Unique molecular identifiers of 12 random nucleotides labeled each cDNA. TCRdb redid the calling of the 5' RACE reads with MiXCR, one entry per CDR3 protein. The sample contains some 1.5 million distinct CDR3 sequences, 28% of which appear only once. The CDR3 length is 12 residues. V lost 3 bases and J lost 5, with 7 bases in between. Concerning this clonotype: Its target is unknown.

The origin of this receptor is a woman in her twenties or thirties in good health. The chain employs TRBV12-3 or TRBV12-4 and TRBJ2-5; no clear D gene. Sequenced material: blood. As DNA, the CDR3 is TGTGCCAGCAGTTTCAGCACTGAGACCCAGTACTTC. Its translation is CASSFSTETQYF.